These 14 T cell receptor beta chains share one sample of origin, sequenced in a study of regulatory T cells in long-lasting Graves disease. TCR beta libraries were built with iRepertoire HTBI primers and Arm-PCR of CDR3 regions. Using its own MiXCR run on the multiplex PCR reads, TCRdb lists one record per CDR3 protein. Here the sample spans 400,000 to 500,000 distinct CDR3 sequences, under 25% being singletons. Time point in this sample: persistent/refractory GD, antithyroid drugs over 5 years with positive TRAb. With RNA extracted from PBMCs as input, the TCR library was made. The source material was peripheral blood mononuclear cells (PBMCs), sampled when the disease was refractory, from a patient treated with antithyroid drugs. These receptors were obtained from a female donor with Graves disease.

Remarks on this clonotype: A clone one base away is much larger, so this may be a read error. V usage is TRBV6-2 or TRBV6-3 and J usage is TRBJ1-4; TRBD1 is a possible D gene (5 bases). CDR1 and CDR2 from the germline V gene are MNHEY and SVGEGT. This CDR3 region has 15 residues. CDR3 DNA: TGTGCCAGCAGTCGAGGTTGGGGGAGTAATGAAGAACTGTTTTTT. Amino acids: CASSRGWGSNEELFF.

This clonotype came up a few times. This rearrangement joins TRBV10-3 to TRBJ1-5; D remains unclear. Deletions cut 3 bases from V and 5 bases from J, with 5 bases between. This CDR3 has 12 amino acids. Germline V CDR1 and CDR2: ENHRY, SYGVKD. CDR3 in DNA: TGTGCCATCAGTGACGGAGATCAGCCCCAGCATTTT. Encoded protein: CAISDGDQPQHF.

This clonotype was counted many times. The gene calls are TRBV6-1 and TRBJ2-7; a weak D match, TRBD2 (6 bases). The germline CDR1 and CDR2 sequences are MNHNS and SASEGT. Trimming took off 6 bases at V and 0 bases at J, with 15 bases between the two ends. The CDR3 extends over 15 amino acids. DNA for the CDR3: TGTGCCAGCAGAACGATTGGGACTTCCTCCTACGAGCAGTACTTC. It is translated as CASRTIGTSSYEQYF.

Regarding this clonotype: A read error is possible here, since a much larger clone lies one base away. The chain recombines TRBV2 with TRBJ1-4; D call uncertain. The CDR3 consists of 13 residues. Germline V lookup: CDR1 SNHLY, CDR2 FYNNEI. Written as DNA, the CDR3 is TGTGCCAGCAGACCCACGTCTAATGAAAAACTGCTTTTT. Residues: CASRPTSNEKLLF. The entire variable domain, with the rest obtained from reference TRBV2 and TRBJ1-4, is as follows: EPEVTQTPSHQVTQMGQEVILRCVPISNHLYFYWYRQILGQKVEFLVSFYNNEISEKSEIFDDQFSVERPDGSNFTLKIRSTKLEDSAMYFCASRPTSNEKLLFGSGTQLSVL.

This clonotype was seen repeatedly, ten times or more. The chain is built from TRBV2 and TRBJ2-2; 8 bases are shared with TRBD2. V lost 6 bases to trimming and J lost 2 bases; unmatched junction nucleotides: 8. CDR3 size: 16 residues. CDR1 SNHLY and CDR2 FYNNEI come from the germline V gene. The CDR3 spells CASRGAREANTGELFF. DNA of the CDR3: TGTGCCAGCAGGGGGGCGCGGGAGGCCAACACCGGGGAGCTGTTTTTT.

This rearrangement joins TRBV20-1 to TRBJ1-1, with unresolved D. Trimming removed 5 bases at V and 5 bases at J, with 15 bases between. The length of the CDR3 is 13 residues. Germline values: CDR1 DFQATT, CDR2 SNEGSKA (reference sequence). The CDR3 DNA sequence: TGCAGTGCTGAAAATAAGGTGGAAACTGAAGCTTTCTTT. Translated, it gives CSAENKVETEAFF.

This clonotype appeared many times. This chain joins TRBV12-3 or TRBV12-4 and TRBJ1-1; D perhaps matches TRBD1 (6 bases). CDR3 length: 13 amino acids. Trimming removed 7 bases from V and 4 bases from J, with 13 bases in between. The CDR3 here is CASTPGGATEAFF. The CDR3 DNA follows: TGTGCCAGCACCCCGGGGGGGGCCACTGAAGCTTTCTTT.

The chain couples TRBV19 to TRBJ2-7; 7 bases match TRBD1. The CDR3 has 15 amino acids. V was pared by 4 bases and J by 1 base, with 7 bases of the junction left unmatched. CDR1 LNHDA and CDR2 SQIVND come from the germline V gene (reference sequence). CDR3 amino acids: CASSNSGTASYEQYF. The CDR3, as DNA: TGTGCCAGTAGTAATTCCGGGACAGCTTCCTACGAGCAGTACTTC.

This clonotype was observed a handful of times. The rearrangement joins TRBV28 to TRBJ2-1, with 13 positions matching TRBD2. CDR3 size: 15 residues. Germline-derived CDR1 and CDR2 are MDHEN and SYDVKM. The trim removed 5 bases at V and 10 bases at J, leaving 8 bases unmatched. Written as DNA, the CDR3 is TGTGCCAGCAGTCGCGGGACTAGCGGGATGCACGAGCAGTTCTTC. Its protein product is CASSRGTSGMHEQFF.

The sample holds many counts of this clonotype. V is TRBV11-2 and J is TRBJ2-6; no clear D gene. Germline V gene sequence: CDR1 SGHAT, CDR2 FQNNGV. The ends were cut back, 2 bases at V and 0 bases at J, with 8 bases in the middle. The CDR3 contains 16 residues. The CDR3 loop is CASSLSISSGANVLTF. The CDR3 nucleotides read TGTGCCAGCAGCTTATCAATAAGCTCTGGGGCCAACGTCCTGACTTTC.

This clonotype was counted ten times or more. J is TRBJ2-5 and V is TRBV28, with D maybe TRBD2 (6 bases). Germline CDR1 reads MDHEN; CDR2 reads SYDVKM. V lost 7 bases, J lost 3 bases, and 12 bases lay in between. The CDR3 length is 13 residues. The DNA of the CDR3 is TGTGCCAGCACCTTGGGGACTGAAGAGACCCAGTACTTC. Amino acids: CASTLGTEETQYF.

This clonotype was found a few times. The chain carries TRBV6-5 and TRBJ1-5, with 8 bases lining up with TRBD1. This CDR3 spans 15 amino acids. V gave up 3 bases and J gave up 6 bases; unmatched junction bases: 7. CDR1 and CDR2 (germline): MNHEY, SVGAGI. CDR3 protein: CASSYRGQGAQPQHF. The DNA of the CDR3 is TGTGCCAGCAGTTATAGGGGGCAGGGGGCTCAGCCCCAGCATTTT.

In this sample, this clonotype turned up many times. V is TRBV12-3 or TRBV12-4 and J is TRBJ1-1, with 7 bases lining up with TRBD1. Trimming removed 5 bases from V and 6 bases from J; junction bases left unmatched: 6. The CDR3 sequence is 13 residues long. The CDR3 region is CASSPTGAAEAFF. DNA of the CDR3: TGTGCCAGCAGTCCTACAGGGGCGGCTGAAGCTTTCTTT.

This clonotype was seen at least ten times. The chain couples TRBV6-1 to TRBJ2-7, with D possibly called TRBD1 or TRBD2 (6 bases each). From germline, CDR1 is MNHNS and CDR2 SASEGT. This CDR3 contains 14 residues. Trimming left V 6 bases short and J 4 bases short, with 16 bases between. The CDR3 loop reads CASSSSGGGYEQYF. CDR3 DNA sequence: TGTGCCAGCAGCTCGAGCGGAGGGGGGTACGAGCAGTACTTC.